The 20 T cell receptor beta chains below come from one sample, sequenced in a study of cytomegalovirus exposure and HLA in healthy donors. With 60 Vbeta and 13 Jbeta primers, the PCR was carried out. Produced via immunoSEQ multiplex PCR; TCRdb's table is partial and in-frame only. The sample includes roughly 110,000 clones, more than 70% of them seen just once. The sequenced material came from PBMCs. These receptors all come from a man aged 25 to 40 in good health and CMV-seronegative.

The chain is built from TRBV4-1 and TRBJ2-7; TRBD2 is a possible D gene (6 bases). CDR1 is MGHRA, CDR2 YSYEKL, per germline. The CDR3 spans 19 residues. Trimming cost V 4 bases and J 2 bases, with 27 bases left between them. The CDR3 protein is CASSLAPGRRVGGTYEQYF. The DNA of the CDR3 is TGCGCCAGCAGCCTCGCCCCGGGACGGAGGGTCGGAGGGACCTACGAGCAGTACTTC.

CDR3 bases: TGTGCCAGCAGCCAAGGAGCGGGCCGCTCCTACAATGAGCAGTTCTTC. Its protein is CASSQGAGRSYNEQFF. This rearrangement joins TRBV14 to TRBJ2-1, with D perhaps matching TRBD2 (6 bases). The CDR3 is made up of 16 amino acids. Trimming took 1 base from V and 0 from J, leaving 10 bases between them. CDR1 is SGHDN, CDR2 FVKESK, per germline.

This rearrangement joins TRBV18 to TRBJ1-1; D is uncertain. This CDR3 is built from 13 residues. Trimming shortened V by 3 bases and J by 6 bases, and 11 bases separated the two germline ends. Germline V gives CDR1 KGHSH, CDR2 LQKENI. The CDR3 nucleotides are TGTGCCAGCTCACCGAGGGAATCGGCTGAAGCTTTCTTT. Amino acids: CASSPRESAEAFF.

The V gene is TRBV28, the J gene TRBJ2-7; 7 bases align to TRBD2. The CDR3 is 14 residues long. Germline values: CDR1 MDHEN, CDR2 SYDVKM. V was pared by 5 bases and J by 3 bases, with 7 bases of the junction left unmatched. Here the CDR3 reads CASSLRDYNYEQYF. The CDR3 nucleotides read TGTGCCAGCAGTCTAAGGGACTACAACTACGAGCAGTACTTC.

The V call is TRBV5-1, the J call TRBJ2-5, with TRBD2 matching over 7 bases. Germline-derived CDR1 and CDR2 are SGHRS and YFSETQ. Unmatched junction bases numbered 5, after V lost 1 base and J lost 2 bases. This CDR3 spans 15 amino acids. CDR3 sequence reads: CASSLPSGGQETQYF. The DNA for the CDR3 is TGCGCCAGCAGCTTGCCTAGCGGAGGACAAGAGACCCAGTACTTC.

V is TRBV21-1 and J is TRBJ2-2; the D segment call TRBD1 is taken from the table without a DNA check. TRBV21-1 is described as a pseudogene. This CDR3 is 17 amino acids long. The CDR3 sequence is CASSKVRGTENTGELFF. CDR3 nucleotide sequence: TGTGCCAGCAGCAAAGTAAGGGGGACAGAGAACACCGGGGAGCTGTTTTTT.

In DNA, the CDR3 is TGTGCCACCAGCACCACCATCTCAGGGGGCGGGGAGACCCAGTACTTC. Residues: CATSTTISGGGETQYF. The rearrangement links TRBV15 to TRBJ2-5; the match to TRBD1 covers 8 bases. This CDR3 has 16 residues. With V trimmed by 4 bases and J by 5 bases, 12 bases remained unmatched. Germline CDR1 and CDR2: LNHNV and YYDKDF (reference sequence). Full variable domain (outside the CDR3, taken from reference TRBV15 and TRBJ2-5): DAMVIQNPRYQVTQFGKPVTLSCSQTLNHNVMYWYQQKSSQAPKLLFHYYDKDFNNEADTPDNFQSRRPNTSFCFLDIRSPGLGDTAMYLCATSTTISGGGETQYFGPGTRLLVL.

This sequence joins TRBV29-1 and TRBJ2-1; 8 bases agree with TRBD2. Germline CDR1 reads SQVTM; CDR2 reads ANQGSEA. Trimming cost V 3 bases and J 5 bases; bases outside gene matches: 9. The CDR3 runs to 15 residues. CDR3 sequence: CSVDAGRDGHNEQFF. The CDR3 coding sequence is TGCAGCGTTGATGCCGGGAGGGACGGGCACAATGAGCAGTTCTTC.

The rearrangement links TRBV7-8 to TRBJ2-5, with 14 nucleotides matching TRBD2. With 1 base clipped from V and 5 bases from J, the junction kept 6 bases outside the gene matches. The germline gives CDR1 SGHVS, CDR2 FQNEAQ. This CDR3 is 17 amino acids long. CDR3 protein: CASSLGRGLAGEETQYF. CDR3 bases: TGTGCCAGCAGCTTAGGCCGGGGACTAGCGGGGGAGGAGACCCAGTACTTC.

This clone was counted between two and nine times. This chain links TRBV4-1 with TRBJ1-1, with D uncertain. The V end lost 0 bases, the J end lost 4 bases, and 9 bases lay between the germline ends. From germline, CDR1 is MGHRA and CDR2 YSYEKL. This CDR3 region has 14 residues. CDR3 bases: TGCGCCAGCAGCCAAGAGACCGGGTCCACTGAAGCTTTCTTT. This sequence encodes CASSQETGSTEAFF.

The chain recombines TRBV27 with TRBJ2-5; 7 bases are shared with TRBD1. CDR1 is MNHEY and CDR2 is SMNVEV in the germline V gene (reference sequence). V shed 10 bases and J 2 bases; nucleotides not matched to a gene: 10. The CDR3 loop spans 14 amino acids. CDR3 residues: CATKDRWDQETQYF. CDR3 bases: TGTGCCACCAAGGACAGGTGGGATCAAGAGACCCAGTACTTC.

This clone was found once. The V call is TRBV5-8, the J call TRBJ2-3; the match to TRBD2 covers 12 bases. Losses at the gene ends were 4 bases for V and 5 bases for J; bases not matched to a gene: 17. The length of the CDR3 is 19 residues. Per germline, CDR1 SGHTS and CDR2 YDEGEE. The CDR3 sequence is CASSPMRTSGDPNRDTQYF. In DNA form, the CDR3 reads TGTGCCAGCAGCCCGATGCGGACTAGCGGGGACCCGAACAGAGATACGCAGTATTTT. Looking up the rest from reference TRBV5-8 and TRBJ2-3 gives the full variable domain: EAGVTQSPTHLIKTRGQQATLRCSPISGHTSVYWYQQALGLGLQFLLWYDEGEERNRGNFPPRFSGRQFPNYSSELNVNALELEDSALYLCASSPMRTSGDPNRDTQYFGPGTRLTVL.

The chain couples TRBV29-1 to TRBJ1-1; unclear D gene. This CDR3 has 14 amino acids. CDR1 and CDR2 from the germline V gene are SQVTM and ANQGSEA. Trimming stripped 1 base from V and 1 base from J, with 10 bases between. CDR3 in DNA: TGCAGCGTTGAAGTACTCCGGGAGAACACTGAAGCTTTCTTT. Amino acids: CSVEVLRENTEAFF.

The chain uses TRBV6-6 and TRBJ2-7; 7 bases line up with TRBD1. The germline CDR1 and CDR2 sequences are MNHNY and SVGAGI (reference sequence). This CDR3 spans 12 amino acids. V was pared by 7 bases and J by 2 bases, with 2 bases of the junction left unmatched. In DNA form, the CDR3 reads TGTGCCAGCACCGACAGGGCCTACGAGCAGTACTTC. This sequence encodes CASTDRAYEQYF.

The chain uses TRBV5-6 and TRBJ2-6; TRBD2 is a possible D gene (5 bases). V was shortened by 4 bases and J by 1 base, with 6 bases between the two germline ends. Germline V gene lookup returns CDR1 SGHDT and CDR2 YYEEEE. The CDR3 covers 14 residues. The CDR3 here is CASSEGSGANVLTF. CDR3 DNA: TGTGCCAGCAGCGAGGGATCTGGGGCCAACGTCCTGACTTTC.

The rearrangement joins TRBV4-1 to TRBJ2-1, with 8 bases identical to TRBD1. The CDR3 spans 16 residues. CDR1 and CDR2 from the germline V gene are MGHRA and YSYEKL. Germline trimming cut 3 bases from V and 4 bases from J; bases unmatched to any gene: 8. The CDR3 region is CASSQGQAPTYNEQFF. CDR3 sequence (DNA): TGCGCCAGCAGCCAGGGACAGGCCCCCACATACAATGAGCAGTTCTTC.

The gene calls are TRBV6-1 and TRBJ1-2; D is undetermined. Trimming pared 7 bases from V and 0 bases from J, leaving 12 bases between. The CDR3 is 14 amino acids. Per germline, CDR1 MNHNS and CDR2 SASEGT. The CDR3 region is CASNAGVTNYGYTF. The DNA of the CDR3 is TGTGCCAGCAACGCTGGAGTCACTAACTATGGCTACACCTTC.

The rearrangement uses TRBV19 and TRBJ2-5, with D maybe TRBD1 (6 bases). V was clipped by 3 bases and J by 1 base, with 9 bases between them. The CDR3 spans 14 residues. CDR1 is LNHDA and CDR2 is SQIVND in the germline V gene (reference sequence). In DNA, the CDR3 is TGTGCCAGTAGTATTTGGGGGCTCCAAGAGACCCAGTACTTC. Encoded protein: CASSIWGLQETQYF.

V and J are TRBV30 and TRBJ1-1, with D possibly matching TRBD1 (6 bases). The CDR3 consists of 16 residues. The V end lost 0 bases, the J end lost 1 base, and 15 bases lay between the germline ends. Germline CDR1 reads GTSNPN; CDR2 reads SVGIG (reference sequence). The CDR3 reads CAWSVDWGGQNTEAFF. The CDR3 DNA follows: TGTGCCTGGAGTGTAGATTGGGGGGGCCAGAACACTGAAGCTTTCTTT. The complete variable domain, with remaining parts taken from reference TRBV30 and TRBJ1-1, reads SQTIHQWPATLVQPVGSPLSLECTVEGTSNPNLYWYRQAAGRGLQLLFYSVGIGQISSEVPQNLSASRPQDRQFILSSKKLLLSDSGFYLCAWSVDWGGQNTEAFFGQGTRLTVV.

V is TRBV6-1 and J is TRBJ2-3, with 7 bases that match TRBD2. The CDR3 loop spans 15 amino acids. Germline CDR1 reads MNHNS; CDR2 reads SASEGT. With 7 bases clipped from V and 7 bases from J, the junction kept 14 bases outside the gene matches. This CDR3 is CASILSPAGGNTQYF. In DNA, the CDR3 is TGTGCCAGCATCCTCTCTCCAGCCGGGGGGAATACGCAGTATTTT.